This record looks at one T cell receptor (beta chain) sequence and its context. Only in-frame clones appear in the TCRdb table, and some are missing; sequencing was by immunoSEQ multiplex PCR. The sample has around 72,000 clones; over 80% are singletons. The V and J ends lost 5 bases and 5 bases, in that order; junction bases with no gene match: 11. The CDR3 sequence is 16 residues long. Germline V gene lookup returns CDR1 SGHAT and CDR2 FQNNGV. The sample originates from a study of blood T cell repertoires in COVID-19. The sequenced sample consisted of peripheral blood. The genes are TRBV11-2 and TRBJ2-5, with 10 bases matching TRBD2. The sequence came from a woman aged 45 to 65 with acute or convalescent COVID-19. The CDR3 DNA follows: TGTGCCAGCAGCGCTGTAGCGGGAGGCCCGGGGGAGACCCAGTACTTC. It is translated as CASSAVAGGPGETQYF. Full variable domain (outside the CDR3, taken from reference TRBV11-2 and TRBJ2-5): EAGVAQSPRYKIIEKRQSVAFWCNPISGHATLYWYQQILGQGPKLLIQFQNNGVVDDSQLPKDRFSAERLKGVDSTLKIQPAKLEDSAVYLCASSAVAGGPGETQYFGPGTRLLVL.